What follows are 18 T cell receptor beta chains derived from one specimen sequenced in a study of graft-versus-host responses after intestinal transplantation. The antigens of these receptors remain unknown. Repertoires were generated with immunoSEQ multiplex PCR, while TCRdb's copy carries only in-frame clones and drops some. This sample has 70,000 to 95,000 clones, with around 93% found just once. Sequencing used unstimulated CD8+ T cells sorted from spleen or lymph node cells, obtained before transplant. All receptors derive from a human donor who was the organ donor for an intestinal transplant.

The gene calls are TRBV15 and TRBJ1-1, with TRBD1 identical over 7 bases. The junction had 14 bases not matched to a gene; V was cut back by 3 bases and J by 7 bases. The germline CDR1 and CDR2 sequences are LNHNV and YYDKDF (reference sequence). The CDR3 length is 16 residues. The CDR3 reads CATSRGTEWGTLEAFF. The CDR3 DNA is TGTGCCACCAGCAGGGGGACAGAGTGGGGGACCCTTGAAGCTTTCTTT.

This chain uses TRBV27 with TRBJ2-5, with 8 positions matching TRBD2. V lost 9 bases to trimming and J lost 5 bases; unmatched junction nucleotides: 8. Germline loops: CDR1 MNHEY, CDR2 SMNVEV (reference sequence). The CDR3 runs 13 residues. The CDR3 protein is CASRGRKPETQYF. CDR3 nucleotide sequence: TGTGCCAGTCGCGGGAGGAAGCCGGAGACCCAGTACTTC.

A single count supports this clone. Sequence at one end of the junction differs from germline and may be a read error. The V call is TRBV29-1, the J call TRBJ2-7; no clear D gene. CDR1 is SQVTM, CDR2 ANQGSEA, per germline. The CDR3 sequence is 10 residues long. The CDR3 sequence: CSAELDEQYF. For the CDR3, the DNA is TGCAGCGCTGAATTAGACGAGCAGTACTTC.

This chain links TRBV13 with TRBJ1-6; 8 bases line up with TRBD1. The CDR3 covers 15 residues. The junction had 6 bases not matched to a gene; V was cut back by 4 bases and J by 7 bases. CDR1 and CDR2 from the germline V gene are PRHDT and FYEKMQ (reference sequence). The CDR3 protein is CASSSNRGTNSPLHF. The CDR3 DNA reads TGTGCCAGCAGCTCGAACAGGGGGACGAATTCACCCCTCCACTTT.

The V call is TRBV9, the J call TRBJ1-1, with D possibly matching TRBD1 (6 bases). Germline lookup yields CDR1 SGDLS and CDR2 YYNGEE. This CDR3 has 16 residues. Between the trimmed V and J ends, which lost 0 bases and 6 bases, there was a span of 18 bases. The CDR3 protein is CASSVVVGRPGAEAFF. The CDR3 nucleotides read TGTGCCAGCAGCGTAGTCGTTGGACGGCCAGGGGCTGAAGCTTTCTTT.

This chain's CDR3 is CASSRQGGMNTGELFF. The CDR3 DNA sequence: TGCGCCAGCAGCCGGCAGGGGGGAATGAACACCGGGGAGCTGTTTTTT. The chain uses TRBV4-1 and TRBJ2-2; D is perhaps TRBD1 (7 bases). V dropped 4 bases and J dropped 1 base, with 13 bases sitting between them. This CDR3 spans 16 amino acids. Germline assignment: CDR1 MGHRA and CDR2 YSYEKL.

This rearrangement joins TRBV14 to TRBJ2-3; unclear D gene. The CDR3 length is 13 residues. The V gene lost 2 bases and the J gene lost 9 bases, with 12 bases spanning the gap. Germline lookup yields CDR1 SGHDN and CDR2 FVKESK. In nucleotides, the CDR3 is TGTGCCAGCAGCCAAATGACTCCTCTAACGCAGTATTTT. Amino acid sequence: CASSQMTPLTQYF.

The rearrangement uses TRBV4-1 and TRBJ2-5; D is unclear. The CDR3 spans 13 residues. Germline lookup yields CDR1 MGHRA and CDR2 YSYEKL. V was shortened by 0 bases and J by 3 bases, with 5 bases between the two germline ends. The CDR3 loop is CASSQDSEETQYF. In nucleotides, the CDR3 is TGCGCCAGCAGCCAAGATTCCGAAGAGACCCAGTACTTC.

This clone was detected once. J is TRBJ2-3 and V is TRBV6-5; the match to TRBD2 covers 7 bases. This CDR3 is 15 amino acids long. Germline CDR1 MNHEY, CDR2 SVGAGI. Germline trimming cut 4 bases from V and 6 bases from J; bases unmatched to any gene: 10. CDR3 amino acids: CASSSLGGVKDTQYF. The CDR3 DNA is TGTGCCAGCAGTTCCCTGGGGGGGGTTAAGGATACGCAGTATTTT.

This chain links TRBV7-9 with TRBJ2-3; TRBD2 matches 10 bases. The length of the CDR3 is 16 residues. With V trimmed by 5 bases and J by 6 bases, 11 bases remained unmatched. Germline CDR1 is SEHNR and CDR2 is FQNEAQ (reference sequence). The chain's CDR3 is CASSRTSGAPPDTQYF. The CDR3 DNA reads as TGTGCCAGCAGCAGGACTAGCGGAGCCCCTCCGGATACGCAGTATTTT.

The chain couples TRBV19 to TRBJ1-1; 7 bases line up with TRBD1. The CDR3 has 15 amino acids. Losses at the gene ends were 7 bases for V and 1 base for J; bases not matched to a gene: 9. Germline V lookup: CDR1 LNHDA, CDR2 SQIVND (reference sequence). The CDR3 here is CASTIGSGGNTEAFF. CDR3 nucleotides: TGTGCCAGTACCATAGGGTCAGGGGGGAACACTGAAGCTTTCTTT.

This chain links TRBV6-5 with TRBJ2-1, with D perhaps matching TRBD2 (6 bases). Trimming cost V 6 bases and J 10 bases, with 16 bases left between them. Germline CDR1 is MNHEY and CDR2 is SVGAGI. The CDR3 loop spans 13 amino acids. The CDR3 sequence is CASSSSTSMEQFF. The CDR3 DNA is TGTGCCAGCAGCTCGTCGACTAGTATGGAGCAGTTCTTC.

The J gene is TRBJ2-7, the V gene TRBV9, with a possible D match to TRBD1 (5 bases). CDR1 is SGDLS and CDR2 is YYNGEE in the germline V gene. Between the trimmed V and J ends, which lost 0 bases and 3 bases, there was a span of 13 bases. The CDR3 is 15 residues long. The CDR3 reads CASSVDVRVYYEQYF. The DNA for the CDR3 is TGTGCCAGCAGCGTAGACGTCAGGGTGTACTACGAGCAGTACTTC.

V gene TRBV7-2 combines with J gene TRBJ2-1; tentative D call: TRBD1 (6 bases). V lost 2 bases to trimming and J lost 7 bases, with 15 bases between them. This CDR3 comprises 15 residues. Germline V gene sequence: CDR1 SGHTA, CDR2 FQGNSA. The CDR3 protein is CASSLLMAGVNEQFF. The CDR3 DNA reads as TGTGCCAGCAGCTTACTCATGGCAGGGGTGAATGAGCAGTTCTTC.

The V call is TRBV7-9, the J call TRBJ1-4; the D gene is possibly TRBD1 (5 bases). The germline CDR1 and CDR2 sequences are SEHNR and FQNEAQ (reference sequence). Trimming cost V 1 base and J 5 bases, with 14 bases left between them. The CDR3 has 16 residues. CDR3 coding DNA: TGTGCCAGCAGCTTAGTAGGGGCAGGTCTAAATGAAAAACTGTTTTTT. The encoded protein is CASSLVGAGLNEKLFF.

The rearrangement links TRBV5-1 to TRBJ2-7; tentatively, D is TRBD2 (5 bases). In germline, CDR1 is SGHRS, CDR2 YFSETQ. Trimming left V 0 bases short and J 0 bases short, with 13 bases between. The CDR3 sequence is 16 residues long. In DNA, the CDR3 is TGCGCCAGCAGCTTGGAAGGTCGGGGTAGCTCCTACGAGCAGTACTTC. Amino acid sequence: CASSLEGRGSSYEQYF.

About this clone itself: The missing conserved phenylalanine or tryptophan at the end of this CDR3 makes a read error likely. The DNA is left out, because the CDR3 cannot be placed on it with certainty; the CDR3 is given as TCRdb lists it. This sequence joins TRBV4-3 and TRBJ2-3; TRBD1 reflects the table's D call only, with no check against the DNA. The CDR3 is 10 amino acids in total, end residues counted. Germline V gives CDR1 LGHNA, CDR2 YSLEER. The CDR3 region is CASSQDNNSR.

This chain connects TRBV27 to TRBJ1-5; no clear D. The length of the CDR3 is 16 residues. V was pared by 1 base and J by 0 bases, with 10 bases between. Germline V lookup: CDR1 MNHEY, CDR2 SMNVEV (reference sequence). The CDR3 nucleotides read TGTGCCAGCAGTTTATGGGGAGACCATAGCAATCAGCCCCAGCATTTT. It specifies CASSLWGDHSNQPQHF.